The 25 T cell receptor beta chains reported below all come from one sample, sequenced in a study of PD-1 blockade in classical Hodgkin lymphoma. Noted time point: cycle 4 day 1 (C4D1), after five to seven weeks of nivolumab. In every patient, relapse followed autologous stem cell transplantation, while exposure to brentuximab vedotin differed. It was by magnetic negative selection that CD4+ T cells were purified from thawed PBMCs. TCRdb's copy holds only in-frame clones and misses some; the assay was immunoSEQ multiplex PCR. The sample yields approximately 22,000 clones, around three quarters seen once. The material sequenced was CD4+ T cells from blood, taken before the fourth cycle of nivolumab. Receptor source: a human donor with classical Hodgkin lymphoma.

J is TRBJ2-7 and V is TRBV10-3; 9 nucleotides line up with TRBD2. The CDR3 is 15 residues long. J gave up 0 bases and V 4 bases, and 4 bases lay outside the gene matches. Per the germline V gene, CDR1 is ENHRY and CDR2 is SYGVKD. The DNA of the CDR3 is TGTGCCATCAGTGGGCGGGGGGGCGGCTCCTACGAGCAGTACTTC. This translates into CAISGRGGGSYEQYF.

This chain connects TRBV2 to TRBJ2-7; 7 bases are shared with TRBD2. The J segment lost 1 base and the V segment lost 9 bases, leaving 6 bases of the junction unmatched. CDR1 is SNHLY and CDR2 is FYNNEI in the germline V gene. CDR3 length: 13 amino acids. CDR3 bases: TGTGCCAGGAGACTAGCCTCTTCCTACGAGCAGTACTTC. Protein sequence: CARRLASSYEQYF.

The chain joins TRBV27 to TRBJ2-1; D unresolved. CDR1 and CDR2 (germline): MNHEY, SMNVEV (reference sequence). The V gene lost 1 base and the J gene lost 4 bases, with 11 bases spanning the gap. The CDR3 has 15 amino acids. As DNA, the CDR3 is TGTGCCAGCAGTTTATTGGGGATACTTTACAATGAGCAGTTCTTC. Its translation: CASSLLGILYNEQFF.

This CDR3 is CASWGQGYNEQFF. Written as DNA, the CDR3 is TGTGCCAGCTGGGGACAGGGGTACAATGAGCAGTTCTTC. This chain uses TRBV6-1 with TRBJ2-1; 10 bases map to TRBD1. The germline CDR1 and CDR2 sequences are MNHNS and SASEGT. The CDR3 covers 13 residues. Trimming cost V 8 bases and J 4 bases; bases outside gene matches: 2.

Turning to this clone: The sample carries other DNA sequences with the same CDR3. The genes are TRBV7-2 and TRBJ2-7; 13 nucleotides match TRBD2. J gave up 4 bases and V 6 bases, and 3 bases lay outside the gene matches. Germline V gene lookup returns CDR1 SGHTA and CDR2 FQGNSA. This CDR3 spans 14 amino acids. This CDR3 reads CASRTSGGLYEQYF. The DNA of the CDR3 is TGTGCCAGCAGGACTAGCGGGGGGCTGTACGAGCAGTACTTC.

The sample holds a few counts of this clone. The genes are TRBV6-5 and TRBJ1-2, with D unresolved. V lost 0 bases, J lost 4 bases, and 12 bases lay in between. Germline V lookup: CDR1 MNHEY, CDR2 SVGAGI. The CDR3 runs to 15 residues. For the CDR3, the DNA is TGTGCCAGCAGTTACTCGACTCGAGGGTCCTATGGCTACACCTTC. Translated: CASSYSTRGSYGYTF.

This clone was observed a handful of times. V usage is TRBV14 and J usage is TRBJ2-1, with D possibly being TRBD2 (6 bases). The CDR3 is 14 amino acids. V was trimmed by 1 base and J by 5 bases, leaving 9 bases between them. CDR1 is SGHDN and CDR2 is FVKESK in the germline V gene. The CDR3 reads CASSQVGGNNEQFF. The DNA of the CDR3 is TGTGCCAGCAGCCAAGTGGGAGGAAACAATGAGCAGTTCTTC.

V gene TRBV4-2 combines with J gene TRBJ1-2; D uncertain. V lost 0 bases, J lost 4 bases, and 18 bases lay in between. CDR3 length: 17 amino acids. Germline V lookup: CDR1 LGHNA, CDR2 YNFKEQ. DNA of the CDR3: TGTGCCAGCAGCCAAGAGTTTACCCTCCCCTCCTTCTATGGCTACACCTTC. As protein: CASSQEFTLPSFYGYTF.

The chain is built from TRBV11-2 and TRBJ2-1, with D unclear. The CDR3 extends over 12 amino acids. Trimming left V 2 bases short and J 8 bases short, with 7 bases between. Per the germline V gene, CDR1 is SGHAT and CDR2 is FQNNGV. CDR3 amino acids: CASSLYPDEQFF. In DNA, the CDR3 is TGTGCCAGCAGCTTATATCCGGATGAGCAGTTCTTC. The whole variable domain, remainder taken from reference TRBV11-2 and TRBJ2-1, is EAGVAQSPRYKIIEKRQSVAFWCNPISGHATLYWYQQILGQGPKLLIQFQNNGVVDDSQLPKDRFSAERLKGVDSTLKIQPAKLEDSAVYLCASSLYPDEQFFGPGTRLTVL.

Details on this clone: The junction differs from germline at one of its ends, possibly a read error. V and J are TRBV7-7 and TRBJ2-2, with D uncertain. Germline V lookup: CDR1 SSHAT, CDR2 FNYEAQ (reference sequence). The CDR3 loop spans 16 amino acids. CDR3 in DNA: TGTGCTAGCAGCTCCAGACGCGCCGCGAACACCGGGGAGCTGTTTTTT. Translating gives CASSSRRAANTGELFF.

The chain links TRBV6-5 to TRBJ2-1; D unclear. Germline-derived CDR1 and CDR2 are MNHEY and SVGAGI. Trimming removed 0 bases at V and 10 bases at J, with 10 bases between. The CDR3 totals 13 residues. The CDR3 spells CASSYSIVGEQFF. The CDR3 nucleotides read TGTGCCAGCAGTTACTCGATAGTAGGCGAGCAGTTCTTC.

The chain recombines TRBV19 with TRBJ1-1; D is perhaps TRBD1 (6 bases). This CDR3 is 16 amino acids long. The V end was cut by 4 bases, the J end by 1 base, with 16 bases between. Germline V gene data show CDR1 as LNHDA and CDR2 as SQIVND (reference sequence). CDR3 amino acids: CASSRNKGEGNTEAFF. The CDR3 DNA reads as TGTGCCAGTAGTAGAAACAAGGGGGAAGGGAACACTGAAGCTTTCTTT. The whole variable domain, remainder taken from reference TRBV19 and TRBJ1-1, is DGGITQSPKYLFRKEGQNVTLSCEQNLNHDAMYWYRQDPGQGLRLIYYSQIVNDFQKGDIAEGYSVSREKKESFPLTVTSAQKNPTAFYLCASSRNKGEGNTEAFFGQGTRLTVV.

This clone was picked up a small number of times. V gene TRBV7-9 combines with J gene TRBJ1-6; 9 bases line up with TRBD1. The CDR3 is 17 amino acids. Germline V gene sequence: CDR1 SEHNR, CDR2 FQNEAQ (reference sequence). V was pared by 5 bases and J by 4 bases, with 9 bases of the junction left unmatched. CDR3 nucleotide sequence: TGTGCCAGCAGCGCCGCGTTAGGGACAGGGTATAATTCACCCCTCCACTTT. Translation gives CASSAALGTGYNSPLHF.

The chain is built from TRBV5-6 and TRBJ1-5; D gene uncertain. The germline V and J ends were trimmed by 3 bases and 1 base, with 14 bases remaining between them. The germline V gene encodes CDR1 SGHDT and CDR2 YYEEEE. This CDR3 spans 16 amino acids. The CDR3, as DNA: TGTGCCAGCAGCTCGACACGAGGGTTCAGCAATCAGCCCCAGCATTTT. Its protein product is CASSSTRGFSNQPQHF.

The V gene is TRBV7-2, the J gene TRBJ2-7, with 9 positions matching TRBD1. This CDR3 contains 14 residues. The ends lost 5 bases at V and 2 bases at J; junction bases unmatched: 4. In germline, CDR1 is SGHTA, CDR2 FQGNSA. The CDR3 DNA reads TGTGCCAGCAGCGTGAACAGGGGGCCCTACGAGCAGTACTTC. As protein: CASSVNRGPYEQYF.

The chain couples TRBV19 to TRBJ2-1, with 8 bases lining up with TRBD2. The V gene end was trimmed by 3 bases and the J gene end by 5 bases; junction bases not matched to a gene: 9. Germline lookup yields CDR1 LNHDA and CDR2 SQIVND (reference sequence). This CDR3 spans 16 amino acids. As DNA, the CDR3 is TGTGCCAGTAGTATTTGGCGGGGGGCCCAGGACAATGAGCAGTTCTTC. It translates to CASSIWRGAQDNEQFF.

The chain combines TRBV29-1 with TRBJ1-1, with D possibly TRBD1 on 5 matching bases. There are 13 residues in the CDR3. Trimming removed 7 bases at V and 4 bases at J, with 16 bases between. CDR1 is SQVTM and CDR2 is ANQGSEA in the germline V gene. CDR3 sequence: CSASHPGGTEAFF. The CDR3 nucleotides are TGCAGCGCTTCTCATCCGGGGGGCACTGAAGCTTTCTTT.

The rearrangement joins TRBV6-1 to TRBJ1-3; D unresolved. CDR1 is MNHNS, CDR2 SASEGT, per germline. The CDR3 length is 16 residues. Trimming stripped 1 base from V and 0 bases from J, with 10 bases between. CDR3 residues: CASSEDRDLSGNTIYF. The CDR3 DNA reads TGTGCCAGCAGTGAAGATAGAGACCTCTCTGGAAACACCATATATTTT.

The rearrangement joins TRBV18 to TRBJ2-6; 7 bases agree with TRBD2. V lost 3 bases to trimming and J lost 0 bases; unmatched junction nucleotides: 14. Germline CDR1 reads KGHSH; CDR2 reads LQKENI. The CDR3 consists of 20 residues. The CDR3 reads CASSPPPSERDLSGANVLTF. The CDR3 bases are TGTGCCAGCTCACCGCCTCCGTCGGAGCGGGACCTCTCTGGGGCCAACGTCCTGACTTTC.

This sequence joins TRBV6-5 and TRBJ2-6, with D unclear. This CDR3 region has 15 residues. Trimming took off 6 bases at V and 0 bases at J, with 9 bases between the two ends. Germline V gene sequence: CDR1 MNHEY, CDR2 SVGAGI. Here the CDR3 reads CASSERRSGANVLTF. The CDR3 region has the DNA TGTGCCAGCAGCGAACGGCGCTCTGGGGCCAACGTCCTGACTTTC.

This chain joins TRBV19 and TRBJ1-2; D may be TRBD1 (6 bases). Trimming cost V 5 bases and J 4 bases, with 20 bases left between them. The CDR3 is 16 residues long. CDR1 and CDR2 (germline): LNHDA, SQIVND (reference sequence). In DNA form, the CDR3 reads TGTGCCAGTAGTTCTCCACAGGGAGAAGGCGGCTATGGCTACACCTTC. Its protein product is CASSSPQGEGGYGYTF.

This chain uses TRBV28 with TRBJ1-2; 9 nucleotides agree with TRBD1. The CDR3 spans 16 residues. Germline CDR1 reads MDHEN; CDR2 reads SYDVKM. Unmatched junction bases numbered 15, after V lost 5 bases and J lost 8 bases. The CDR3 DNA follows: TGTGCCAGCAGTCTATCAACAGGGGGCAATAAACGAGGCTACACCTTC. It is translated as CASSLSTGGNKRGYTF.

The chain joins TRBV5-4 to TRBJ2-5; 7 bases fit TRBD1. Germline V CDR1 and CDR2: SGHNT, YYREEE (reference sequence). This CDR3 is built from 14 residues. V lost 4 bases, J lost 1 base, and 4 bases stayed unmatched. Here the CDR3 DNA reads TGTGCCAGCAGCCGAGACAGGGCCCAAGAGACCCAGTACTTC. Its translation is CASSRDRAQETQYF. Looking up the rest from reference TRBV5-4 and TRBJ2-5 gives the full variable domain: ETGVTQSPTHLIKTRGQQVTLRCSSQSGHNTVSWYQQALGQGPQFIFQYYREEENGRGNFPPRFSGLQFPNYSSELNVNALELDDSALYLCASSRDRAQETQYFGPGTRLLVL.

V gene TRBV28 combines with J gene TRBJ2-1; D is unclear. Trimming shortened V by 2 bases and J by 6 bases, and 5 bases separated the two germline ends. This CDR3 has 12 amino acids. The germline CDR1 and CDR2 sequences are MDHEN and SYDVKM. The CDR3: CASSLLSNEQFF. In DNA, the CDR3 is TGTGCCAGCAGTTTACTTTCCAATGAGCAGTTCTTC.

The rearrangement joins TRBV18 to TRBJ2-3, with D possibly TRBD2 on 5 matching bases. V gave up 1 base and J gave up 3 bases, with 8 bases separating them. The V gene's germline CDR1 is KGHSH and CDR2 LQKENI. The CDR3 extends over 14 amino acids. The CDR3 DNA reads as TGTGCCAGCTCACCACTACGGGGAACAGATACGCAGTATTTT. As protein: CASSPLRGTDTQYF.